What follows describes a single TCR beta chain. The clone's antigen remains unknown. Base-call qualities are not available, and no considerably larger clone is one nucleotide away. V sheds 5 bases and J sheds 2 bases, leaving 12 bases between their ends. CDR1 and CDR2 were assigned from the germline V gene (reference sequence) as LGHDT and YNNKEL. The CDR3, cysteine through phenylalanine, is 15 amino acids long. Only CDR3 DNA is held: 45 bases, read in frame from base 1. This specimen comes from a study of T-cell reconstitution after alpha-beta-depleted transplantation in children (dated by TCRdb to the mid-2010s). With respect to the entire study: The study quantitatively tracked T-cell immune reconstitution after TCRalphabeta/CD19-depleted allogeneic hematopoietic cell transplantation in children using TCR repertoire profiling.

The library came from PCR. TCRdb records Illumina HiSeq 2500 as the sequencer. TCR library preparation used molecular barcoding, with unique molecular identifiers applied to normalize quantification of the TCRbeta repertoire. The public reads were quality trimmed at Q25 with fastp and then assembled into clones with MiXCR by TCRdb, keeping productive beta chains. Here each entry gathers all rows of one CDR3 protein and keeps the most common genes and DNA. In this sample the table shows around 400,000 distinct CDR3 sequences, roughly 20% of which occur a single time. Approximately 3.8% of the sample lies in the top ten.

This chain joins TRBV3-1 to TRBJ2-2, with a weak D call of TRBD1 (5 bases match). Sequencing was performed on PBMCs from the stem cell graft donor, taken from the stem cell graft. The sequence was obtained from a human donor who donated a stem cell graft to a child with acute myeloid leukemia. CDR3 region: CASSRTYRNTGELFF. The sequenced DNA is TGTGCCAGCAGCAGGACATACCGAAACACCGGGGAGCTGTTTTTT.